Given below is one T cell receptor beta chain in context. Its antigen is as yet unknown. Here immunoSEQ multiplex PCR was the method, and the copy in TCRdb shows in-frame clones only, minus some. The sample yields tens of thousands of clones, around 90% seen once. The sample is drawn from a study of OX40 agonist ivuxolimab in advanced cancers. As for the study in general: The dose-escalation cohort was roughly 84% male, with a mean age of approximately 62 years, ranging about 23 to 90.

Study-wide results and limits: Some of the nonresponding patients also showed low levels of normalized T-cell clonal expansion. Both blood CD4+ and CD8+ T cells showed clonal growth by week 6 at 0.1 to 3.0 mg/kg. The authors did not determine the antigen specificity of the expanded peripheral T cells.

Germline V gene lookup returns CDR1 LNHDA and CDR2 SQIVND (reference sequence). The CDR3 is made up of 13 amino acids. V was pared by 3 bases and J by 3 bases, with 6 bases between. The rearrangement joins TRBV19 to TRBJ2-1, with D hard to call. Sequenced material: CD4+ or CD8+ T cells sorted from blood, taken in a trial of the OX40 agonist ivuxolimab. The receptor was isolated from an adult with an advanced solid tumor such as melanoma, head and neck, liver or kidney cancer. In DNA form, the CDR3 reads TGTGCCAGTAGTATCGGAGTCTACAATGAGCAGTTCTTC. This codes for CASSIGVYNEQFF.